These T cell receptor beta chains were read from a single sample in a study of T cell responses to AZD1222 COVID-19 vaccine. Here immunoSEQ multiplex PCR was the method, and the copy in TCRdb shows in-frame clones only, minus some. This table holds approximately 71,000 clones, approximately 80% found once. The input for sequencing was peripheral blood, taken on day 0 of AZD1222 vaccination. The receptors stem from an adult in good health. The CDR3 runs from the conserved cysteine through the conserved F or W. Fields, in order: V gene, J gene, clone size, D gene, CDR3 DNA, CDR3 protein. The D gene is left open where the match is weak. Size is omitted from some rows. Given values are once, few, many or a class for expanded clones.

TRBV5-4	TRBJ1-1	few	TRBD1	TGTGCCAGCAGCTCGCGACCAACAGGGGGCACTGAAGCTTTCTTT	CASSSRPTGGTEAFF
TRBV18	TRBJ1-3	.	TRBD1	TGTGCCAGCTCACTGTTTCGGGACAGGAGCTCTGGAAACACCATATATTTT	CASSLFRDRSSGNTIYF
TRBV7-9	TRBJ2-7	.	.	TGTGCCAGCAGCGGGCGCCGGGAATTCCCTGGCGAGCAGTGCTTC	CASSGRREFPGEQCF
TRBV24-1	TRBJ2-3	.	TRBD2	TGTGCCACCAGAACCGGGACTAGCGGGGGGGAGGATACGCAGTATTTT	CATRTGTSGGEDTQYF
TRBV9	TRBJ1-2	.	.	TGTGCCAGCAGCTCAGTCAGGGTAGGAGGCGGCTACACCTTC	CASSSVRVGGGYTF
TRBV24-1	TRBJ1-2	.	TRBD1	TGTGCCACCAGTGGGGCACCAGGGGGTGCCCCAAATGATGGCTACACCTTC	CATSGAPGGAPNDGYTF
TRBV7-2	TRBJ2-2	once	.	TGTGCCATCAAAGATTTGGGGCTAGACACCGGGGAGCTGTTTTTT	CAIKDLGLDTGELFF
TRBV6-2/TRBV6-3	TRBJ1-5	.	.	TGTGCCAGCAGTTACAGCCGCAATCAGCCCCAGCATTTT	CASSYSRNQPQHF
TRBV6-5	TRBJ1-4	.	.	TGTGCCAGCCGCACCGCGCAGCGAGGCTATGAAAAACTGTTTTTT	CASRTAQRGYEKLFF
TRBV12-5	TRBJ1-5	.	TRBD1	TGTGCTAGTGGTTGGAGGGCAGGGGGCGCGAAAGGGCCCCAGCATTTT	CASGWRAGGAKGPQHF
TRBV3-1/TRBV3-2	TRBJ1-1	.	.	TGTGCCAGCAGCCAACAGGGGAACACTGAAGCTTTCTTT	CASSQQGNTEAFF
TRBV5-1	TRBJ2-7	.	TRBD1	TGCGCCAGCAGCTTGGGAGGGACAGTCTTCTACGAGCAGTACTTC	CASSLGGTVFYEQYF
TRBV5-4	TRBJ1-5	.	.	TGTGCCAGCAGCCTGGGGGTTAATCAGCCCCAGCATTTT	CASSLGVNQPQHF
TRBV25-1	TRBJ2-6	.	.	TGTGCCAGCAGTCTCAGTGCGGGGGCCAACGTCCTGACTTTC	CASSLSAGANVLTF
TRBV19	TRBJ1-3	.	.	TGTGCCAGTAGTATGCCGTATACTGGAAACACCATATATTTT	CASSMPYTGNTIYF
TRBV19	TRBJ1-1	.	TRBD1	TGTGCCAGTAGTATAGTGATAATACAGGGGGCCACTGAAGCTTTCTTT	CASSIVIIQGATEAFF
TRBV7-7	TRBJ2-2	.	.	TGTGCTAGCAGCTTAGGGTCCGGAGCGAACACCGGGGAGCTGTTTTTT	CASSLGSGANTGELFF
TRBV5-1	TRBJ2-5	once	TRBD2	TGCGCCAGCAGCCCCGGGACTAGCGACCCACCAGAGACCCAGTACTTC	CASSPGTSDPPETQYF
TRBV5-1	TRBJ2-5	few	TRBD2	TGCGCCAGCAGCCGGGGACTAGCGGGGATGGCGGAGACCCAGTACTTC	CASSRGLAGMAETQYF
TRBV7-6	TRBJ1-4	.	.	TGTGCCAGCAGCTTGGGACAATACAATGAAAAACTGTTTTTT	CASSLGQYNEKLFF
TRBV7-2	TRBJ1-5	.	.	TGTGCCAGCAGCTTCCAGGAACGACAGCCCCAGCATTTT	CASSFQERQPQHF
TRBV7-2	TRBJ2-5	.	TRBD1	TGTGCCAGCAGCCGGGACAGCTACCAAGAGACCCAGTACTTC	CASSRDSYQETQYF
TRBV2	TRBJ2-5	.	.	TGTGCCAGCAGTGAAGAATCGGCGGAGACCCAGTACTTC	CASSEESAETQYF
TRBV11-3	TRBJ2-7	.	.	TGTGCCAGCAGCCGCTGGGAGCCGCCTCCTTTACGGGAGCAGTACTTC	CASSRWEPPPLREQYF
TRBV5-1	TRBJ2-5	.	.	TGCGCCAGCAGCTTCCCAGACGGGGGTTTAGAGACCCAGTACTTC	CASSFPDGGLETQYF
TRBV4-2	TRBJ1-4	.	TRBD1	TGTGCCAGCAGCCAAGGTCAGGGGGCGGGTCGAGGACTGTTTTTT	CASSQGQGAGRGLFF
TRBV9	TRBJ1-1	.	.	TGTGCCAGCAGCCCAAATTGGGCAGGTAGCACTGAAGCTTTCTTT	CASSPNWAGSTEAFF
TRBV2	TRBJ1-1	.	TRBD1	TGTGCCAGCAGTCCCGACAGGGGGTCCAACACTGAAGCTTTCTTT	CASSPDRGSNTEAFF
TRBV19	TRBJ1-1	.	.	TGTGCCAGTAGGCATCCCATGGGGCCGGGCACTGAAGCTTTCTTT	CASRHPMGPGTEAFF